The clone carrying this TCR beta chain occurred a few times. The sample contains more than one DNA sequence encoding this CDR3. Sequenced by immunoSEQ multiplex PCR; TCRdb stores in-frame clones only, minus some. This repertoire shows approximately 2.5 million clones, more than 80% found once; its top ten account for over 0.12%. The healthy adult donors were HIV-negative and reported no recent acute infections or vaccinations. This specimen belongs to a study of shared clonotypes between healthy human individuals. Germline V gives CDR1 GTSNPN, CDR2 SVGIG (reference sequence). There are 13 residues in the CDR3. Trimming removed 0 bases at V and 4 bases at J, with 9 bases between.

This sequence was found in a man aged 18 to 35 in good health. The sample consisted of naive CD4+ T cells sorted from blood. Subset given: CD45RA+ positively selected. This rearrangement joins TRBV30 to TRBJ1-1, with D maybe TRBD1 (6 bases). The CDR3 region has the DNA TGTGCCTGGAGTGTTGGGGGGCGCACTGAAGCTTTCTTT. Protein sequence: CAWSVGGRTEAFF. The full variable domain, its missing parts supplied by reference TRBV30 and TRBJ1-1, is SQTIHQWPATLVQPVGSPLSLECTVEGTSNPNLYWYRQAAGRGLQLLFYSVGIGQISSEVPQNLSASRPQDRQFILSSKKLLLSDSGFYLCAWSVGGRTEAFFGQGTRLTVV.